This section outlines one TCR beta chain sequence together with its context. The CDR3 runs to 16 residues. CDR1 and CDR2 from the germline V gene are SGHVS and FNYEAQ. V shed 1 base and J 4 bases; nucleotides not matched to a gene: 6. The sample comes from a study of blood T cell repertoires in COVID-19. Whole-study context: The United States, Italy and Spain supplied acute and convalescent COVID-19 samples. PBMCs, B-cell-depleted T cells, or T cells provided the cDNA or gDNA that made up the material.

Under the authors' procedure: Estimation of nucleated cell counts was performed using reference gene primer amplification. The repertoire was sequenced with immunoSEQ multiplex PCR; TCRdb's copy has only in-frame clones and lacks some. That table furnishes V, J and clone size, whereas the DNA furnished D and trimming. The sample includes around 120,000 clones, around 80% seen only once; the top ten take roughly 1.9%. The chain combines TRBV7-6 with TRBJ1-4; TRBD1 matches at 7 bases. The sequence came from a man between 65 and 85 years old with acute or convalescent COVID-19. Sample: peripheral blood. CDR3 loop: CASSLGRQGFNEKLFF. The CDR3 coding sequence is TGTGCCAGCAGCTTAGGAAGACAGGGTTTTAATGAAAAACTGTTTTTT.